The clone carrying this T cell receptor (beta chain) came up a few times. The antigen is undetermined. After pathologic assessment, macro-dissection selected premalignant or tumor cells for extraction. The sample comes from a study of immune evolution from preneoplasia to lung adenocarcinoma. The method was immunoSEQ multiplex PCR; TCRdb's version includes in-frame clones alone and lacks a portion of them. This table has more than 9,000 clones, 65% to 90% appearing once. Points from the study as a whole: Clonality was highest in normal lung, lower in later-stage lesions apparently.

The source is a person between 65 and 79 years old with lung adenocarcinoma. Material: FFPE minimally invasive lung adenocarcinoma tissue.

CDR3 residues: CASSDLAIYEQYF. The CDR3 DNA is TGTGCCAGCAGTGATTTAGCGATCTACGAGCAGTACTTC. The chain combines TRBV2 with TRBJ2-7; tentatively, D is TRBD2 (5 bases). The germline V gene encodes CDR1 SNHLY and CDR2 FYNNEI. V was pared by 3 bases and J by 3 bases, with 9 bases between. The CDR3 runs 13 residues.